This T cell receptor (beta chain) was observed in a study of T cells in Graves' hyperthyroidism and ophthalmopathy. Amplified TCR beta CDR3 regions derived from RNA transcripts. First-round RT-PCR with HTBI primers amplified the TCR CDR3 region. TCRdb analysed the multiplex PCR reads with MiXCR anew, one entry per CDR3 protein. Of 94,000 or so distinct CDR3 sequences in the sample, approximately 56% were seen once. The CDR3 sequence is 14 residues long. Unmatched junction bases numbered 2, after V lost 1 base and J lost 4 bases. CDR1 and CDR2 (germline): SEHNR, FQNEAQ (reference sequence). Fresh peripheral blood, roughly 9.3 ml, was the source of the PBMCs.

This TCR was sampled from a woman aged 40-49 years with Graves' hyperthyroidism. The specimen was blood. V gene TRBV7-9 combines with J gene TRBJ1-1; 8 bases fit TRBD1. CDR3 sequence (DNA): TGTGCCAGCAGCTTAGGGGACAGGACCACTGAAGCTTTCTTT. Its translation: CASSLGDRTTEAFF.